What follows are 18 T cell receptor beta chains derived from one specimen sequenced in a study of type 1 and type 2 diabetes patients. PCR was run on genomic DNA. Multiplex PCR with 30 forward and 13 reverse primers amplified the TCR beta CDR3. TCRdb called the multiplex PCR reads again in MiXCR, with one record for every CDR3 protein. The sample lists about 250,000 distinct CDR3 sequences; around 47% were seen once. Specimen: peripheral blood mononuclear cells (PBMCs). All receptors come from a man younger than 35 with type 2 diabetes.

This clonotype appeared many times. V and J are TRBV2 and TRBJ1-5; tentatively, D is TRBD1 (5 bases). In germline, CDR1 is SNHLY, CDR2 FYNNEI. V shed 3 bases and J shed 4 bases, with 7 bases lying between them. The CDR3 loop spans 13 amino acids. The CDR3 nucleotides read TGTGCCAGCAGTGACAGGGCGAATCAGCCCCAGCATTTT. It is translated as CASSDRANQPQHF.

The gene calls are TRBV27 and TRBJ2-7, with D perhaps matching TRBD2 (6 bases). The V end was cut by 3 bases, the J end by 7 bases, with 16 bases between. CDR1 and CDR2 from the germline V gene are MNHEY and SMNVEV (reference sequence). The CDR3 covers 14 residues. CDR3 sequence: CASSFTGSPNEQYF. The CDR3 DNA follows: TGTGCCAGCAGTTTCACCGGGAGTCCCAATGAGCAGTACTTC.

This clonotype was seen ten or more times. This chain's CDR3 is CASSEQVVDYNSPLHF. CDR3 bases: TGTGCCAGCAGCGAACAAGTCGTGGACTATAATTCACCCCTCCACTTT. The rearrangement uses TRBV2 and TRBJ1-6; unclear D gene. The CDR3 is made up of 16 amino acids. Looked up from germline, CDR1 is SNHLY and CDR2 is FYNNEI. V lost 6 bases, J lost 3 bases, and 15 bases lay in between.

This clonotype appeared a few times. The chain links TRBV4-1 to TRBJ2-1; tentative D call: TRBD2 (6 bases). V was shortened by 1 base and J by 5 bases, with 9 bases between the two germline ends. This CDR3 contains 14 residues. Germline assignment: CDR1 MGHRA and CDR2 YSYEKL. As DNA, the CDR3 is TGCGCCAGCAGCCAAGTCGGGACTGACAATGAGCAGTTCTTC. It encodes CASSQVGTDNEQFF.

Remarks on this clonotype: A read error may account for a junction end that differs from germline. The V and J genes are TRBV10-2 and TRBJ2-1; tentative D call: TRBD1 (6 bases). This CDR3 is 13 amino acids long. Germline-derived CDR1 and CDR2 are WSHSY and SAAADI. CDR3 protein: CASTPDSYNERFF. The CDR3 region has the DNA TGCGCCAGCACCCCGGACAGTTACAATGAGCGGTTCTTC.

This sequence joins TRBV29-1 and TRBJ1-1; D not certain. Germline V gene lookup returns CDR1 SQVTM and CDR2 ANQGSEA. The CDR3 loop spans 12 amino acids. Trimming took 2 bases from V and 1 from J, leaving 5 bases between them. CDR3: CSVEWGNTEAFF. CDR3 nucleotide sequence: TGCAGCGTTGAATGGGGGAACACTGAAGCTTTCTTT.

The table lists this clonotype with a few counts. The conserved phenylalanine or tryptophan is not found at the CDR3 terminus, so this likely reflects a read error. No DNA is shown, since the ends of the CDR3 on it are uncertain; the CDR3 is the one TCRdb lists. Here the CDR3 reads CASSGWGQGII. This chain links TRBV6-4 with TRBJ2-5; the D segment call TRBD1 is taken from the table without a DNA check. The CDR3 numbers 11 amino acids, ends counted. Looked up from germline, CDR1 is MRHNA and CDR2 is SNTAGT.

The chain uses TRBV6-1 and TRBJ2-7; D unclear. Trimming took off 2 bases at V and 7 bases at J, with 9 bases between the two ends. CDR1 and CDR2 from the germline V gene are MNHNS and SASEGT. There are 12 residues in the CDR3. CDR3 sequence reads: CASSELAKEQYF. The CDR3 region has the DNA TGTGCCAGCAGTGAATTGGCTAAGGAGCAGTACTTC.

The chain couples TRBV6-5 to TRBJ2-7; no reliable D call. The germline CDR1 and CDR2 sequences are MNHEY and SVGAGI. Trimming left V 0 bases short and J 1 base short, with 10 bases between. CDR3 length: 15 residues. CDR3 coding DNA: TGTGCCAGCAGTTACTCAGAGTCGCCATCCTACGAGCAGTACTTC. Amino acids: CASSYSESPSYEQYF.

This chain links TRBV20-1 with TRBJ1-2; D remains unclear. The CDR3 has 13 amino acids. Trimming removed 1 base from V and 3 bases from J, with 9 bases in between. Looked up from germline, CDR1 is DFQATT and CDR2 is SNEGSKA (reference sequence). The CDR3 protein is CSARAGRDYGYTF. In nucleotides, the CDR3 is TGCAGTGCTAGAGCCGGGAGGGACTATGGCTACACCTTC.

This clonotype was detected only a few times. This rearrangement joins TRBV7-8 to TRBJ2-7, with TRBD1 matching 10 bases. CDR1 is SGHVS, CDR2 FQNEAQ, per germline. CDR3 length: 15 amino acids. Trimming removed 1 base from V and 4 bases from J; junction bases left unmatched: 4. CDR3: CASSLGTGGGYEQYF. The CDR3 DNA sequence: TGTGCCAGCAGCTTAGGGACAGGGGGTGGATACGAGCAGTACTTC.

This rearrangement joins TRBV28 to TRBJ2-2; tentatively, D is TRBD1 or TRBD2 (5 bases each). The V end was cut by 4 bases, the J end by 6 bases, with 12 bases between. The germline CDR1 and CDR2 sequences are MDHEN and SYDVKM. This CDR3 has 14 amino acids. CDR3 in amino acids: CASSYSMGAGELFF. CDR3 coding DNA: TGTGCCAGCAGTTACTCGATGGGGGCCGGGGAGCTGTTTTTT.

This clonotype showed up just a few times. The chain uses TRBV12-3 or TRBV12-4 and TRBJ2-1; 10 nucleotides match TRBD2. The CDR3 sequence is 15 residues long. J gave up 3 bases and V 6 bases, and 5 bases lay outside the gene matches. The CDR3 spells CASRPGTSDYNEQFF. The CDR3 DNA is TGTGCCAGCAGACCCGGGACTAGCGACTACAATGAGCAGTTCTTC.

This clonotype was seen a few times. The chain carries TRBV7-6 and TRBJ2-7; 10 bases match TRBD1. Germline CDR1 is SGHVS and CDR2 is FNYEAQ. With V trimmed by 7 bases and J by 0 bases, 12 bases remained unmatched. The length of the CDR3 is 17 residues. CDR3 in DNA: TGTGCCAGCATGACAAGAACCGGGACAGGGGCCTCCTACGAGCAGTACTTC. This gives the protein CASMTRTGTGASYEQYF.

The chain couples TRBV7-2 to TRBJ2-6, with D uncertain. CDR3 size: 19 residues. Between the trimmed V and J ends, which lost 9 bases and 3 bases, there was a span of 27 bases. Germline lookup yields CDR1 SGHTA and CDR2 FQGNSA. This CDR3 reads CARTPSLGPHRNGANVLTF. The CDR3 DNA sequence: TGTGCCAGAACCCCAAGTCTAGGGCCACATCGGAATGGGGCCAACGTCCTGACTTTC.

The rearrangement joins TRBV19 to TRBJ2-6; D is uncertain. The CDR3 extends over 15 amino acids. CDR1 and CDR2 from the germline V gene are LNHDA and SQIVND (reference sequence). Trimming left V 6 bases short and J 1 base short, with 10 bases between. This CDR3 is CASSILGSGANVLTF. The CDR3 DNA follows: TGTGCCAGTAGCATACTGGGGTCTGGGGCCAACGTCCTGACTTTC. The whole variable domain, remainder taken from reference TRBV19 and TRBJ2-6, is DGGITQSPKYLFRKEGQNVTLSCEQNLNHDAMYWYRQDPGQGLRLIYYSQIVNDFQKGDIAEGYSVSREKKESFPLTVTSAQKNPTAFYLCASSILGSGANVLTFGAGSRLTVL.

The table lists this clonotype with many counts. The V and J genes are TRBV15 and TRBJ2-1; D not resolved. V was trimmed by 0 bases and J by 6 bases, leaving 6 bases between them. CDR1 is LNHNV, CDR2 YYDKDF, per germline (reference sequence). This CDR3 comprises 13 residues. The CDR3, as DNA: TGTGCCACCAGCAGAGACAGGTTCAATGAGCAGTTCTTC. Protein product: CATSRDRFNEQFF.

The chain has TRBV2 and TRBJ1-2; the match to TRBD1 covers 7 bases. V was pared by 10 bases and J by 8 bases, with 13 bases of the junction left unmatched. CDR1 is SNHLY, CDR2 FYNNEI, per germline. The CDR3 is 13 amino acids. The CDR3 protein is CATRNQGVGGYTF. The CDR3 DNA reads TGTGCCACCAGGAATCAGGGGGTGGGGGGCTACACCTTC. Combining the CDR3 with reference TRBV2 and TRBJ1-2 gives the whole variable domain EPEVTQTPSHQVTQMGQEVILRCVPISNHLYFYWYRQILGQKVEFLVSFYNNEISEKSEIFDDQFSVERPDGSNFTLKIRSTKLEDSAMYFCATRNQGVGGYTFGSGTRLTVV.